The present TCR beta chain was sequenced within a study of vaccination effects on CD4 cells after COVID-19. Background on the study: Post-vaccine specimens were collected at a median of 72 days following the second dose.

As for this clone: The antigen is not known.

CD4+ T cells specific for antigen were expanded with viral peptide pools by the ViraFEST assay before sequencing. Once cultured for under 11 days, the cells underwent separation to obtain CD4+ T cells. All participants had two doses of either the BNT162b2 or mRNA-1273 vaccine. Nucleocapsid antibody tests were negative, and the vaccine recipients had no prior SARS-CoV-2 infection. Around 2.1 million PBMC per well were cultured with around 10 IU/ml IL-2 and approximately 10 ug/ml peptides. Half-medium changes using IL-2 medium occurred on days 3 and 7. This table comes from immunoSEQ multiplex PCR, and its TCRdb copy is limited to in-frame clones, with some not included. The sample contains roughly 24,000 clones, roughly 80% of which appear only once. This sequence was found in a human donor who received a COVID-19 vaccine. The specimen was CD4+ T cells from PBMCs cultured with HCoV-NL63 spike peptides, collected after COVID-19 vaccination.

CDR3 bases: TGTGCCAGCAGCGTCGGTCAGACTTTTTACACCGGGGAGCTGTTTTTT. It is translated as CASSVGQTFYTGELFF. The genes are TRBV9 and TRBJ2-2, with D unclear. Germline V gene lookup returns CDR1 SGDLS and CDR2 YYNGEE. This CDR3 comprises 16 residues. Trimming removed 2 bases at V and 3 bases at J, with 14 bases between.